The clone carrying this T cell receptor beta chain appeared a single time. The data were taken from a study of cytomegalovirus exposure and HLA in healthy donors. Trimming removed 4 bases from V and 7 bases from J; junction bases left unmatched: 7. CDR1 is SGHRS, CDR2 YFSETQ, per germline. The CDR3 totals 14 residues. Here immunoSEQ multiplex PCR was the method, and the copy in TCRdb shows in-frame clones only, minus some. The sample records around 200,000 clones, about three quarters being singletons. Sequencing was performed on PBMCs. This receptor was taken from a woman aged 30 to 39 in good health and CMV-seronegative. The chain has TRBV5-1 and TRBJ1-4, with 7 bases identical to TRBD1. CDR3 bases: TGCGCCAGCAGCCCAGGGGACAGTCTTGAAAAACTGTTTTTT. This gives the protein CASSPGDSLEKLFF.